This T cell receptor beta chain was recorded in a study of blood T cell repertoires in COVID-19. Study summary: Whether acute or convalescent, the COVID-19 samples came from the United States, Italy and Spain. T cells, B-cell-depleted T cells, or PBMCs supplied cDNA or gDNA.

The V gene end was trimmed by 3 bases and the J gene end by 2 bases; junction bases not matched to a gene: 12. There are 20 residues in the CDR3. Germline assignment: CDR1 LNHDA and CDR2 SQIVND (reference sequence). In the authors' workflow: Using reference gene primer amplification, nucleated cell counts were estimated. The repertoire was sequenced with immunoSEQ multiplex PCR; TCRdb's copy has only in-frame clones and lacks some. That table furnishes V, J and clone size, whereas the DNA furnished D and trimming. Of more than 100,000 clones in the sample, approximately 90% were seen once. The chain has TRBV19 and TRBJ2-4, with TRBD2 matching over 14 bases. This TCR was recovered from a man aged 45-60 years with active or convalescent COVID-19. Input material: peripheral blood. The CDR3 DNA is TGTGCCAGTAGTATTTTGGGACTAGCGGGAGAAAGGAGGACCAAAAACATTCAGTACTTC. This encodes CASSILGLAGERRTKNIQYF. The whole variable domain, filled in from reference TRBV19 and TRBJ2-4, reads DGGITQSPKYLFRKEGQNVTLSCEQNLNHDAMYWYRQDPGQGLRLIYYSQIVNDFQKGDIAEGYSVSREKKESFPLTVTSAQKNPTAFYLCASSILGLAGERRTKNIQYFGAGTRLSVL.